The T cell receptor beta chain under discussion was sequenced for a study of radiotherapy plus CTLA-4 blockade in lung cancer. Turning to the study itself: Objective responses arose in around a sixth of patients, and under 40% experienced disease control. Study-wide findings and caveats: An expansion of tumor-derived TCR clones occurred in blood after radiotherapy plus ipilimumab. How blood T cell clones changed early, along with interferon-beta, reportedly forecast response best.

This CDR3 contains 12 residues. Trimming cost V 1 base and J 8 bases, with 11 bases left between them. Germline CDR1 and CDR2: GTSNPN and SVGIG (reference sequence). The study gave focal radiation plus ipilimumab CTLA-4 blockade to patients with chemo-refractory metastatic non-small-cell lung cancer. TCRdb's copy holds only in-frame clones and misses some; the assay was immunoSEQ multiplex PCR. The sample yields 65,000 to 95,000 clones, roughly 86% seen once. Note on this clone: Its antigen is undetermined.

The receptor was derived from a human donor with non-small cell lung cancer who had stable disease on radiotherapy plus ipilimumab. The chain carries TRBV30 and TRBJ1-1; D ambiguous. Sequenced here: peripheral blood, sampled from a patient treated with radiotherapy plus ipilimumab. CDR3 protein: CAWSAYWKEAFF. The CDR3 region has the DNA TGTGCCTGGAGTGCTTACTGGAAAGAAGCTTTCTTT.